This TCR beta chain is from a study of blood T cell repertoires in COVID-19. Overall study: Samples taken during acute and convalescent COVID-19 were collected in the United States, Italy and Spain. From T cells, B-cell-depleted T cells, or PBMCs came the material, which was cDNA or gDNA.

The protocol was immunoSEQ multiplex PCR, while the TCRdb copy is restricted to in-frame clones and leaves out a portion. The sample lists some 70,000 clones; roughly 84% were seen once. V was cut by 1 base and J by 2 bases, with 8 bases left in between. Germline V gene sequence: CDR1 SQVTM, CDR2 ANQGSEA. The CDR3 sequence is 13 residues long. The chain combines TRBV29-1 with TRBJ2-5; possible D gene TRBD1, 5 bases. The source material was peripheral blood. The receptor's source is a woman aged 45-59 years with acute or convalescent COVID-19. CDR3 region: CSVEGGRQETQYF. The CDR3 DNA reads as TGCAGCGTTGAAGGGGGCAGACAAGAGACCCAGTACTTC.